This T cell receptor (beta chain) emerged from a study of cytomegalovirus exposure and HLA in healthy donors. The study's findings and limits: Published work reported that the classifier diagnosed cytomegalovirus status with high specificity and sensitivity.

On this clone itself: Its target is not known. At one of its ends the junction is not consistent with the germline gene, which may arise from a read error.

A multiplex PCR was run with 60 Vbeta primers and 13 Jbeta primers. Assay used: immunoSEQ multiplex PCR; TCRdb lists only in-frame clones, some missing. The sample yields around 190,000 clones, almost 85% seen once. CDR3 length: 13 residues. Germline CDR1 and CDR2: LNHDA and SQIVND (reference sequence). Sample: PBMCs. The source of this sequence is a woman in her forties or fifties in good health and CMV-seronegative. V and J are TRBV19 and TRBJ2-3; 10 nucleotides line up with TRBD2. Written as DNA, the CDR3 is TGTGCCAGTACCGATACCCTCAGCGGGGGGGCGAGGTGG. This encodes CASTDTLSGGARW.